This TCR beta chain is drawn from a study of blood T cell repertoires in COVID-19. As for the study in general: The analysed material was cDNA or gDNA that came from T cells, B-cell-depleted T cells, or PBMCs.

From germline, CDR1 is SGHTA and CDR2 FQGNSA. The germline V and J ends were trimmed by 3 bases and 6 bases, with 14 bases remaining between them. This CDR3 region has 14 residues. Authors' methods: Estimation of nucleated cell counts relied on the amplification of reference gene primers. Profiled with immunoSEQ multiplex PCR; TCRdb holds only in-frame clones, not every one. The DNA was the basis for D and trimming; V, J and clone size are from that table. The data show around 200,000 clones, roughly 80% seen once. The V and J genes are TRBV7-2 and TRBJ1-2; D is ambiguous. What was sequenced was peripheral blood. The sequence was obtained from a woman in her 70s with acute or convalescent COVID-19. The CDR3 spells CASSLRYSWDGYTF. Written as DNA, the CDR3 is TGTGCCAGCAGCTTGAGGTACTCCTGGGATGGCTACACCTTC.